These T cell receptor beta chains were read from a single sample in a study of response to subunit inactivated influenza vaccine. TCRdb used MiXCR to reprocess the RT-PCR reads, holding one entry per CDR3 protein. The table lists 450,000 to 550,000 distinct CDR3 sequences, around 25% of them singletons. Here the sequenced sample was CD4+ T cells sorted from PBMCs, taken more than 4 days after vaccination. All receptors come from a man between 50 and 59 years old who received an inactivated influenza vaccine. The CDR3 runs from the conserved cysteine through the conserved F or W. Fields, in order: D gene, V gene, J gene, clone size, CDR3 protein, CDR3 DNA. D genes are given only for firm matches. Not all rows give a size; the values are once, few, many and, for expanded clones, a class.

D: -
V: TRBV5-1
J: TRBJ2-7
size: -
CDR3: CASSLAPQGVGLAISYEQYF
DNA: TGCGCCAGCAGCTTGGCACCACAGGGGGTAGGACTAGCGATCTCCTACGAGCAGTACTTC

D: TRBD2
V: TRBV12-3/TRBV12-4
J: TRBJ2-7
size: -
CDR3: CASSYRLAGTYEQYF
DNA: TGTGCCAGCAGCTACCGACTAGCGGGGACCTACGAGCAGTACTTC

D: -
V: TRBV4-3
J: TRBJ2-1
size: few
CDR3: CASSQDARNNEQFF
DNA: TGCGCCAGCAGCCAAGACGCCAGAAACAATGAGCAGTTCTTC

D: TRBD1
V: TRBV12-3/TRBV12-4
J: TRBJ1-1
size: -
CDR3: CASSRTGGMNTEAFF
DNA: TGTGCCAGCAGTCGGACAGGGGGAATGAACACTGAAGCTTTCTTT

D: -
V: TRBV27
J: TRBJ2-7
size: few
CDR3: CASSLSAQGISYEQYF
DNA: TGTGCCAGCAGTTTATCGGCCCAGGGGATATCCTACGAGCAGTACTTC

D: -
V: TRBV5-1
J: TRBJ2-3
size: many
CDR3: CASSFSRPGDTQYF
DNA: TGCGCCAGCAGCTTCTCACGCCCTGGGGATACGCAGTATTTT

D: -
V: TRBV12-3/TRBV12-4
J: TRBJ2-5
size: few
CDR3: CASSFKGDQETQYF
DNA: TGTGCCAGCAGTTTCAAAGGGGATCAAGAGACCCAGTACTTC

D: -
V: TRBV6-5
J: TRBJ1-2
size: -
CDR3: CASSYSIGQGTYGYTF
DNA: TGTGCCAGCAGTTACTCGATAGGGCAGGGTACCTATGGCTACACCTTC

D: -
V: TRBV12-3/TRBV12-4
J: TRBJ2-5
size: few
CDR3: CASSLGDTGETQYF
DNA: TGTGCCAGCAGTTTAGGGGACACTGGGGAGACCCAGTACTTC

D: -
V: TRBV7-3
J: TRBJ2-5
size: -
CDR3: CASSRTPEETQYF
DNA: TGTGCCAGCAGCCGGACACCCGAAGAGACCCAGTACTTC

D: TRBD2
V: TRBV7-2
J: TRBJ2-1
size: few
CDR3: CASSLATSGGNEQFF
DNA: TGTGCCAGCAGCTTAGCGACTAGCGGGGGTAATGAGCAGTTCTTC

D: -
V: TRBV5-1
J: TRBJ2-2
size: -
CDR3: CASSLRVQGGELFF
DNA: TGCGCCAGCAGTCTCAGGGTTCAAGGCGGGGAGCTGTTTTTT

D: -
V: TRBV29-1
J: TRBJ2-1
size: many
CDR3: CSVGRLEQFF
DNA: TGCAGCGTCGGTCGACTCGAGCAGTTCTTC

D: -
V: TRBV29-1
J: TRBJ2-5
size: few
CDR3: CSVVEGRETQYF
DNA: TGCAGCGTTGTCGAAGGGCGGGAGACCCAGTACTTC

D: TRBD1
V: TRBV6-2/TRBV6-3
J: TRBJ2-7
size: few
CDR3: CASIRDSGTYEQYF
DNA: TGTGCCAGCATCCGGGACAGTGGGACCTACGAGCAGTACTTC

D: -
V: TRBV20-1
J: TRBJ1-4
size: few
CDR3: CSASRRAGEKLFF
DNA: TGCAGTGCTAGTCGCAGGGCTGGTGAAAAACTGTTTTTT

D: TRBD1
V: TRBV20-1
J: TRBJ1-5
size: few
CDR3: CSARPPNRGTGQPQHF
DNA: TGCAGTGCTAGACCCCCCAACAGGGGAACGGGTCAGCCCCAGCATTTT

D: -
V: TRBV20-1
J: TRBJ2-2
size: few
CDR3: CSARAARGDPSTGELFF
DNA: TGCAGTGCTAGAGCCGCGCGGGGCGACCCGAGCACCGGGGAGCTGTTTTTT

D: TRBD2
V: TRBV20-1
J: TRBJ2-2
size: -
CDR3: CSARDLAGRNTGELFF
DNA: TGCAGTGCTAGAGATTTAGCGGGGCGGAACACCGGGGAGCTGTTTTTT

D: TRBD1
V: TRBV6-2/TRBV6-3
J: TRBJ2-7
size: -
CDR3: CASSPGGHSYEQYF
DNA: TGTGCCAGCAGTCCAGGGGGACACTCCTACGAGCAGTACTTC

D: -
V: TRBV4-1
J: TRBJ2-7
size: -
CDR3: CASSQGRQGYEQYF
DNA: TGCGCCAGCAGCCAAGGACGGCAGGGCTACGAGCAGTACTTC

D: -
V: TRBV20-1
J: TRBJ2-3
size: -
CDR3: CSARGVPGLPSSTDTQYF
DNA: TGCAGTGCTAGAGGTGTCCCGGGACTGCCTTCTAGCACAGATACGCAGTATTTT

D: -
V: TRBV5-1
J: TRBJ2-3
size: -
CDR3: CASSTLPSVGTDTQYF
DNA: TGCGCCAGCAGCACCCTTCCTTCGGTAGGAACAGATACGCAGTATTTT

D: -
V: TRBV27
J: TRBJ1-2
size: few
CDR3: CASSPTGAWDGYTF
DNA: TGTGCCAGCAGCCCGACCGGAGCCTGGGATGGCTACACCTTC

D: -
V: TRBV27
J: TRBJ2-4
size: few
CDR3: CASSLGSTLAKNIQYF
DNA: TGTGCCAGCAGTTTAGGGTCTACCCTAGCCAAAAACATTCAGTACTTC

D: TRBD2
V: TRBV15
J: TRBJ2-2
size: -
CDR3: CATSRVREGAGELFF
DNA: TGTGCCACCAGCAGAGTGCGGGAGGGGGCCGGGGAGCTGTTTTTT

D: -
V: TRBV5-5
J: TRBJ2-1
size: -
CDR3: CASSLQTGTLNEQFF
DNA: TGTGCCAGCAGCCTGCAGACAGGAACCCTCAATGAGCAGTTCTTC

D: -
V: TRBV6-1
J: TRBJ2-1
size: few
CDR3: CASSNLGGWQFF
DNA: TGTGCCAGCAGTAACCTGGGGGGATGGCAGTTCTTC

D: TRBD2
V: TRBV5-6
J: TRBJ2-5
size: -
CDR3: CASSLAGFQETQYF
DNA: TGTGCCAGCAGCCTAGCGGGGTTCCAAGAGACCCAGTACTTC

D: -
V: TRBV5-1
J: TRBJ2-6
size: -
CDR3: CASSFPLSSGANVLTF
DNA: TGCGCCAGCAGCTTCCCCCTAAGCTCTGGGGCCAACGTCCTGACTTTC

D: TRBD1
V: TRBV12-3/TRBV12-4
J: TRBJ2-5
size: -
CDR3: CASSLFGTGVETQYF
DNA: TGTGCCAGCAGTTTATTTGGGACAGGGGTAGAGACCCAGTACTTC

D: TRBD1
V: TRBV5-1
J: TRBJ1-5
size: -
CDR3: CASSQTGAQPQHF
DNA: TGCGCCAGCAGCCAGACAGGGGCGCAGCCCCAGCATTTT

D: TRBD2
V: TRBV15
J: TRBJ2-1
size: -
CDR3: CATSDPTMAGGPYNEQFF
DNA: TGTGCCACCAGCGACCCGACGATGGCGGGGGGGCCGTACAATGAGCAGTTCTTC

D: -
V: TRBV30
J: TRBJ2-3
size: few
CDR3: CAWSVTAGTDTQYF
DNA: TGTGCCTGGAGTGTGACTGCGGGCACAGATACGCAGTATTTT

D: -
V: TRBV20-1
J: TRBJ1-4
size: -
CDR3: CSARDRAGVEKLFF
DNA: TGCAGTGCTAGAGATCGGGCAGGGGTGGAAAAACTGTTTTTT